Below are 26 T cell receptor beta chains sequenced from a single sample in a study of beta chain features in type 1 diabetes. All of the isolated RNA was reverse transcribed, so expressed TCRB transcripts were sequenced. Data came from immunoSEQ multiplex PCR; TCRdb stores just in-frame clones and leaves some out. The sample contains 200,000 to 250,000 clones, 68% of which appear only once. The sequenced sample consisted of naive CD4+ T cells from blood. These receptors came from a young man in good health.

The chain recombines TRBV25-1 with TRBJ2-3; 10 nucleotides agree with TRBD2. V was clipped by 2 bases and J by 0 bases; unmatched bases: 5. This CDR3 has 17 amino acids. CDR1 is MGHDK, CDR2 SYGVNS, per germline. Here the CDR3 DNA reads TGTGCCAGCAGTGAACCGACTAGCGGGTTTAGCACAGATACGCAGTATTTT. It translates to CASSEPTSGFSTDTQYF. The whole variable domain, filled in from reference TRBV25-1 and TRBJ2-3, reads EADIYQTPRYLVIGTGKKITLECSQTMGHDKMYWYQQDPGMELHLIHYSYGVNSTEKGDLSSESTVSRIRTEHFPLTLESARPSHTSQYLCASSEPTSGFSTDTQYFGPGTRLTVL.

This chain joins TRBV25-1 and TRBJ1-6; 11 bases align to TRBD1. V trimming: 5 bases; J trimming: 13 bases; junction bases outside the gene matches: 13. Germline assignment: CDR1 MGHDK and CDR2 SYGVNS. This CDR3 is 16 amino acids long. Written as DNA, the CDR3 is TGTGCCAGCAGTCCCCCGGGACAGGGGGGAAATGCGCCCCTCCACTTT. It translates to CASSPPGQGGNAPLHF.

J is TRBJ1-5 and V is TRBV6-5; 9 bases map to TRBD1. Per the germline V gene, CDR1 is MNHEY and CDR2 is SVGAGI. This CDR3 has 15 residues. Unmatched junction bases numbered 2, after V lost 5 bases and J lost 0 bases. The CDR3 region has the DNA TGTGCCAGCAGTAGGACAGGGGATAGCAATCAGCCCCAGCATTTT. It specifies CASSRTGDSNQPQHF.

The rearrangement uses TRBV6-6 and TRBJ2-5; no clear D gene. The ends were cut back, 6 bases at V and 9 bases at J, with 8 bases in the middle. The V gene's germline CDR1 is MNHNY and CDR2 SVGAGI (reference sequence). The CDR3 runs to 10 residues. The chain's CDR3 is CASSSTAQYF. CDR3 sequence (DNA): TGTGCCAGCAGCTCAACGGCCCAGTACTTC.

This clone appeared a few times. The V and J genes are TRBV7-9 and TRBJ2-1; 9 nucleotides match TRBD2. The germline gives CDR1 SEHNR, CDR2 FQNEAQ (reference sequence). The length of the CDR3 is 15 residues. Trimming at V came to 7 bases and at J to 2 bases, leaving 6 bases not matched to a gene. The chain's CDR3 is CASNPLAGTYNEQFF. Written as DNA, the CDR3 is TGTGCCAGCAACCCACTAGCGGGTACCTACAATGAGCAGTTCTTC. Drawing the rest from reference TRBV7-9 and TRBJ2-1, the complete variable domain is DTGVSQNPRHKITKRGQNVTFRCDPISEHNRLYWYRQTLGQGPEFLTYFQNEAQLEKSRLLSDRFSAERPKGSFSTLEIQRTEQGDSAMYLCASNPLAGTYNEQFFGPGTRLTVL.

This chain uses TRBV7-2 with TRBJ1-1; TRBD1 matches at 8 bases. Germline CDR1 is SGHTA and CDR2 is FQGNSA. Unmatched junction bases numbered 5, after V lost 5 bases and J lost 0 bases. The CDR3 totals 15 residues. CDR3 DNA: TGTGCCAGCAGCCAGGGACAGGCGATGAACACTGAAGCTTTCTTT. Its protein is CASSQGQAMNTEAFF.

The chain combines TRBV2 with TRBJ2-1, with TRBD2 as a possible D gene (5 bases). The CDR3 is 16 residues long. Trimming took 7 bases from V and 2 from J, leaving 18 bases between them. Per germline, CDR1 SNHLY and CDR2 FYNNEI. The CDR3 here is CASIEEWLAPYNEQFF. The CDR3 DNA is TGTGCCAGCATCGAAGAGTGGCTAGCCCCCTACAATGAGCAGTTCTTC. Drawing the rest from reference TRBV2 and TRBJ2-1, the complete variable domain is EPEVTQTPSHQVTQMGQEVILRCVPISNHLYFYWYRQILGQKVEFLVSFYNNEISEKSEIFDDQFSVERPDGSNFTLKIRSTKLEDSAMYFCASIEEWLAPYNEQFFGPGTRLTVL.

The chain links TRBV2 to TRBJ1-6; D uncertain. The CDR3 contains 15 residues. Germline V lookup: CDR1 SNHLY, CDR2 FYNNEI. Trimming pared 2 bases from V and 9 bases from J, leaving 14 bases between. CDR3 amino acids: CASSESRRSGSPLHF. The CDR3 nucleotides read TGTGCCAGCAGTGAAAGCCGGCGATCGGGTTCACCCCTCCACTTT. Based on the CDR3 plus reference TRBV2 and TRBJ1-6, the full variable domain is EPEVTQTPSHQVTQMGQEVILRCVPISNHLYFYWYRQILGQKVEFLVSFYNNEISEKSEIFDDQFSVERPDGSNFTLKIRSTKLEDSAMYFCASSESRRSGSPLHFGNGTRLTVT.

The chain combines TRBV19 with TRBJ2-1, with 12 bases fitting TRBD2. Looked up from germline, CDR1 is LNHDA and CDR2 is SQIVND (reference sequence). There are 15 residues in the CDR3. With V trimmed by 5 bases and J by 7 bases, 6 bases remained unmatched. The CDR3 loop is CASSLGLAGRNEQFF. The CDR3, as DNA: TGTGCCAGTAGTCTCGGACTAGCGGGGCGGAATGAGCAGTTCTTC.

The genes are TRBV7-8 and TRBJ1-1; D call uncertain. The V gene's germline CDR1 is SGHVS and CDR2 FQNEAQ. V lost 8 bases and J lost 4, with 14 bases in between. The CDR3 consists of 13 residues. In DNA form, the CDR3 reads TGTGCCAGCGGACCTCGGACGGGCACTGAAGCTTTCTTT. It yields the protein CASGPRTGTEAFF.

V usage is TRBV30 and J usage is TRBJ2-7, with 11 nucleotides matching TRBD2. CDR1 and CDR2 from the germline V gene are GTSNPN and SVGIG (reference sequence). Trimming took 3 bases from V and 6 from J; bases not matched to a gene: 4. The CDR3 loop spans 13 amino acids. The CDR3: CAWRLAGVPEQYF. The CDR3, as DNA: TGTGCCTGGAGACTAGCGGGAGTACCCGAGCAGTACTTC.

The V call is TRBV29-1, the J call TRBJ2-7; no firm D call. V dropped 4 bases and J dropped 0 bases, with 7 bases sitting between them. Per the germline V gene, CDR1 is SQVTM and CDR2 is ANQGSEA. The CDR3 is 12 amino acids. The CDR3 coding sequence is TGCAGCGTTGGACGGAGCTCCTACGAGCAGTACTTC. Encoded protein: CSVGRSSYEQYF.

This clone has only a few counts. This sample includes further DNA sequences coding for the same CDR3. The rearrangement joins TRBV30 to TRBJ1-3; D is unresolved. Per germline, CDR1 GTSNPN and CDR2 SVGIG (reference sequence). This CDR3 spans 12 amino acids. V lost 3 bases and J 1 base, leaving 4 bases between the germline ends. CDR3 sequence (DNA): TGTGCCTGGAGAGGGTCTGGAAACACCATATATTTT. Protein product: CAWRGSGNTIYF.

The rearrangement links TRBV30 to TRBJ1-4; D gene unclear. Germline V lookup: CDR1 GTSNPN, CDR2 SVGIG (reference sequence). This CDR3 is 15 amino acids long. With 3 bases removed from V and 0 bases from J, the gap between germline ends came to 11 bases. CDR3 sequence (DNA): TGTGCCTGGAGAGACGAGGTCGCAACTAATGAAAAACTGTTTTTT. Encoded protein: CAWRDEVATNEKLFF.

This clone was counted between two and nine times. V usage is TRBV7-2 and J usage is TRBJ2-7, with 7 positions matching TRBD1. The CDR3 is 14 amino acids. Germline V lookup: CDR1 SGHTA, CDR2 FQGNSA. Unmatched junction bases numbered 2, after V lost 1 base and J lost 2 bases. The DNA for the CDR3 is TGTGCCAGCAGCTTAGACAGGGGCCCCTACGAGCAGTACTTC. Protein sequence: CASSLDRGPYEQYF.

V usage is TRBV29-1 and J usage is TRBJ2-5; D may correspond to TRBD1 or TRBD2 (6 bases each). The CDR3 is 12 amino acids. The V end lost 7 bases, the J end lost 4 bases, and 13 bases lay between the germline ends. Germline V gene lookup returns CDR1 SQVTM and CDR2 ANQGSEA. CDR3 amino acids: CSAGGGGETQYF. The CDR3 coding sequence is TGCAGCGCTGGAGGAGGGGGAGAGACCCAGTACTTC.

The gene calls are TRBV7-9 and TRBJ2-7; D gene uncertain. With 1 base removed from V and 0 bases from J, the gap between germline ends came to 7 bases. CDR3 length: 14 amino acids. Germline assignment: CDR1 SEHNR and CDR2 FQNEAQ (reference sequence). The DNA of the CDR3 is TGTGCCAGCAGCTTAGAGGGTAGCTCCTACGAGCAGTACTTC. Protein sequence: CASSLEGSSYEQYF. Looking up the rest from reference TRBV7-9 and TRBJ2-7 gives the full variable domain: DTGVSQNPRHKITKRGQNVTFRCDPISEHNRLYWYRQTLGQGPEFLTYFQNEAQLEKSRLLSDRFSAERPKGSFSTLEIQRTEQGDSAMYLCASSLEGSSYEQYFGPGTRLTVT.

This clone appeared a few times. The rearrangement joins TRBV15 to TRBJ1-5; D remains unclear. This CDR3 comprises 13 residues. Germline assignment: CDR1 LNHNV and CDR2 YYDKDF (reference sequence). Trimming removed 2 bases from V and 6 bases from J, with 8 bases in between. CDR3: CATSRKRAQPQHF. For the CDR3, the DNA is TGTGCCACCAGCAGAAAAAGGGCTCAGCCCCAGCATTTT.

The rearrangement uses TRBV30 and TRBJ1-2, with D maybe TRBD1 (6 bases). The CDR3 has 12 amino acids. Germline CDR1 and CDR2: GTSNPN and SVGIG (reference sequence). V was trimmed by 4 bases and J by 8 bases, leaving 14 bases between them. This chain's CDR3 is CAWNRNREGYTF. The CDR3 DNA reads TGTGCCTGGAACCGTAACAGGGAAGGCTACACCTTC. The whole variable domain, filled in from reference TRBV30 and TRBJ1-2, reads SQTIHQWPATLVQPVGSPLSLECTVEGTSNPNLYWYRQAAGRGLQLLFYSVGIGQISSEVPQNLSASRPQDRQFILSSKKLLLSDSGFYLCAWNRNREGYTFGSGTRLTVV.

This chain uses TRBV7-2 with TRBJ2-3, with TRBD1 identical over 9 bases. Germline assignment: CDR1 SGHTA and CDR2 FQGNSA. The J segment lost 3 bases and the V segment lost 7 bases, leaving 8 bases of the junction unmatched. The CDR3 spans 15 residues. This CDR3 reads CASTLSGTGTDTQYF. CDR3 in DNA: TGTGCCAGCACCCTCTCCGGGACAGGGACAGATACGCAGTATTTT.

This clone was found once. The chain has TRBV5-1 and TRBJ1-1, with D perhaps TRBD1 (5 bases). Germline V gene sequence: CDR1 SGHRS, CDR2 YFSETQ. V lost 4 bases to trimming and J lost 0 bases, with 10 bases between them. The CDR3 is 14 amino acids. CDR3 protein: CASSVTAMNTEAFF. The CDR3 coding sequence is TGCGCCAGCAGCGTGACAGCTATGAACACTGAAGCTTTCTTT.

To note about this clone: Other DNA sequences in the same sample also yield this CDR3. J is TRBJ2-3 and V is TRBV7-2, with D uncertain. V was cut by 3 bases and J by 0 bases, with 1 base left in between. The CDR3 covers 12 residues. The V gene's germline CDR1 is SGHTA and CDR2 FQGNSA. This CDR3 reads CASSLSTDTQYF. The CDR3 nucleotides are TGTGCCAGCAGCTTGAGCACAGATACGCAGTATTTT. Drawing the rest from reference TRBV7-2 and TRBJ2-3, the complete variable domain is GAGVSQSPSNKVTEKGKDVELRCDPISGHTALYWYRQSLGQGLEFLIYFQGNSAPDKSGLPSDRFSAERTGGSVSTLTIQRTQQEDSAVYLCASSLSTDTQYFGPGTRLTVL.

The chain recombines TRBV4-1 with TRBJ2-1, with a tentative D call TRBD1 (6 bases). This CDR3 spans 14 amino acids. CDR1 MGHRA and CDR2 YSYEKL come from the germline V gene. The ends were cut back, 6 bases at V and 8 bases at J, with 17 bases in the middle. The CDR3 loop reads CASRNRDPKDEQFF. The DNA of the CDR3 is TGCGCCAGCAGGAACAGGGATCCAAAGGATGAGCAGTTCTTC.

This clone turned up a few times. The chain couples TRBV29-1 to TRBJ2-2; TRBD1 matches at 11 bases. The germline gives CDR1 SQVTM, CDR2 ANQGSEA. This CDR3 is 13 amino acids long. V lost 7 bases and J lost 4; bases outside the gene matches: 2. CDR3 residues: CSGGTGGTGELFF. Written as DNA, the CDR3 is TGCAGCGGCGGGACAGGGGGCACCGGGGAGCTGTTTTTT.

The chain is built from TRBV13 and TRBJ2-7; 8 bases are a match to TRBD1. Germline V lookup: CDR1 PRHDT, CDR2 FYEKMQ (reference sequence). The CDR3 has 17 residues. V shed 4 bases, J shed 4 bases, and the junction held 15 bases outside the gene matches. DNA of the CDR3: TGTGCCAGCAGCTCACTTGCCCAGGGGGCGTGGTGGTACGAGCAGTACTTC. It specifies CASSSLAQGAWWYEQYF.

The CDR3 spells CAWGLAGGQNTQYF. The CDR3 region has the DNA TGTGCCTGGGGACTAGCGGGGGGGCAGAATACGCAGTATTTT. The chain recombines TRBV30 with TRBJ2-3, with 15 bases that match TRBD2. The CDR3 extends over 14 amino acids. The germline V gene has CDR1 GTSNPN and CDR2 SVGIG (reference sequence). V dropped 5 bases and J dropped 7; count of bases not matched to a gene: 4. Variable domain in full (rest from reference TRBV30 and TRBJ2-3): SQTIHQWPATLVQPVGSPLSLECTVEGTSNPNLYWYRQAAGRGLQLLFYSVGIGQISSEVPQNLSASRPQDRQFILSSKKLLLSDSGFYLCAWGLAGGQNTQYFGPGTRLTVL.